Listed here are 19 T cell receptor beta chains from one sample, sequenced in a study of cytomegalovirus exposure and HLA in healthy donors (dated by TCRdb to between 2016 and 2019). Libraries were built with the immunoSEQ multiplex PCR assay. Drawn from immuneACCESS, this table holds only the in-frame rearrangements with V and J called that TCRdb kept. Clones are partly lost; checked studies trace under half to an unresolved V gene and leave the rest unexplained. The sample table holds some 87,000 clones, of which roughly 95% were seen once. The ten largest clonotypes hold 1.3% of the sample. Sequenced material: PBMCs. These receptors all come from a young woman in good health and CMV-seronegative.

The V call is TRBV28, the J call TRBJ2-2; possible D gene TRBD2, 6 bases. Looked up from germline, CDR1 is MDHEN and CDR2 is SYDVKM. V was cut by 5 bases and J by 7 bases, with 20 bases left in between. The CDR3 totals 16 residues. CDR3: CASSPGGSTRSGELFF. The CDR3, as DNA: TGTGCCAGCAGTCCCGGGGGTAGCACCAGGAGCGGGGAGCTGTTTTTT.

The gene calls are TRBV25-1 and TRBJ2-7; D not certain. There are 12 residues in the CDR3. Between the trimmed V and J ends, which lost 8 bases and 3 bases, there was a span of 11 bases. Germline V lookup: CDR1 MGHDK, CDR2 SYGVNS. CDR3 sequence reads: CASATDYYEQYF. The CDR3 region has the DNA TGTGCCAGCGCCACAGATTACTACGAGCAGTACTTC.

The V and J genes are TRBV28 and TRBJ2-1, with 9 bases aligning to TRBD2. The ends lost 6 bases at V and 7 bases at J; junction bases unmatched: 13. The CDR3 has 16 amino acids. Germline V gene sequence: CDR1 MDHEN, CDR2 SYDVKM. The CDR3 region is CASSQPGSGRRNEQFF. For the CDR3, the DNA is TGTGCCAGCAGCCAACCGGGGAGCGGGAGGAGGAATGAGCAGTTCTTC.

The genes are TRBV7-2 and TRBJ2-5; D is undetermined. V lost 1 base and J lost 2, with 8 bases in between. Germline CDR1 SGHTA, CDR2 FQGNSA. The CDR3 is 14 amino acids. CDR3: CASSLGRRQETQYF. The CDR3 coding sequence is TGTGCCAGCAGCTTAGGTCGCAGACAAGAGACCCAGTACTTC.

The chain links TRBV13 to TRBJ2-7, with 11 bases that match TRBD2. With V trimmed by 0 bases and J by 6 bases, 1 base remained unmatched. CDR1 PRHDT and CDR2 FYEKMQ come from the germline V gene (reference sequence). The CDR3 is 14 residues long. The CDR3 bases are TGTGCCAGCAGCTTAGGCCTAGCGGGGGGCGAGCAGTACTTC. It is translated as CASSLGLAGGEQYF. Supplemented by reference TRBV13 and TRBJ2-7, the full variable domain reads AAGVIQSPRHLIKEKRETATLKCYPIPRHDTVYWYQQGPGQDPQFLISFYEKMQSDKGSIPDRFSAQQFSDYHSELNMSSLELGDSALYFCASSLGLAGGEQYFGPGTRLTVT.

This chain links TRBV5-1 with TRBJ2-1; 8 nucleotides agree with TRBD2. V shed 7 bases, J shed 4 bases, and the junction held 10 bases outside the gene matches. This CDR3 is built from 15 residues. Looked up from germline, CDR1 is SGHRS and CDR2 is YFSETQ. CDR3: CASALLADSYNEQFF. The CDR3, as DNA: TGCGCCAGCGCTCTACTAGCGGATTCATACAATGAGCAGTTCTTC.

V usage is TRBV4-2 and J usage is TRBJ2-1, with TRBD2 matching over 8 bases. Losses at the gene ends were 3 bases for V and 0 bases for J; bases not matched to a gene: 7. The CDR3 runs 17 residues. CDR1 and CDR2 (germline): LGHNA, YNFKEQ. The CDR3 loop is CASSHASGSASYNEQFF. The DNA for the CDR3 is TGTGCCAGCAGCCATGCGAGCGGGAGTGCCTCCTACAATGAGCAGTTCTTC.

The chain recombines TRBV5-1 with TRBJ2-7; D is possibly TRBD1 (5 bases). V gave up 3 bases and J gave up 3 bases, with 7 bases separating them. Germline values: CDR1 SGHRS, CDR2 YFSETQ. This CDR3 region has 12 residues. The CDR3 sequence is CASSSGFYEQYF. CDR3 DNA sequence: TGCGCCAGCAGCTCAGGGTTCTACGAGCAGTACTTC.

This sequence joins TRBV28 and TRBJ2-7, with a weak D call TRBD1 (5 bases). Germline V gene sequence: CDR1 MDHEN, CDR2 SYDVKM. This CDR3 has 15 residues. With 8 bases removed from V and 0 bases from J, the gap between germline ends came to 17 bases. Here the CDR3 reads CASFPRQLLSYEQYF. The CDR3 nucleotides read TGTGCCAGCTTCCCCCGACAGCTACTCTCCTACGAGCAGTACTTC.

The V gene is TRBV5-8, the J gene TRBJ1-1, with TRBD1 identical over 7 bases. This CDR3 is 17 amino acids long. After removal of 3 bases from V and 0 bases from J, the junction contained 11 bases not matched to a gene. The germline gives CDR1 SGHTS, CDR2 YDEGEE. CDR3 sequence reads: CASSWDRRVEMNTEAFF. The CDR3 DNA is TGTGCCAGCAGCTGGGACAGACGGGTAGAAATGAACACTGAAGCTTTCTTT.

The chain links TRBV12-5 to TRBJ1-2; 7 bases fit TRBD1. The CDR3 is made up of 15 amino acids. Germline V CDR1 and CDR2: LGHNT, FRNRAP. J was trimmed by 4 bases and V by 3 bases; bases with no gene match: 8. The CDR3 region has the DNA TGTGCTAGTGGTTTCGGTTGGGGACAGTTCTATGGCTACACCTTC. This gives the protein CASGFGWGQFYGYTF.

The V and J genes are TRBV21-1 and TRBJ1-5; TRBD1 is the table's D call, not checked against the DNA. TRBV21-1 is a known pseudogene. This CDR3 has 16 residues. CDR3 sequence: CASSPQGGRINQPQHF. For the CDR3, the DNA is TGTGCCAGCAGCCCACAGGGGGGGAGGATCAATCAGCCCCAGCATTTT.

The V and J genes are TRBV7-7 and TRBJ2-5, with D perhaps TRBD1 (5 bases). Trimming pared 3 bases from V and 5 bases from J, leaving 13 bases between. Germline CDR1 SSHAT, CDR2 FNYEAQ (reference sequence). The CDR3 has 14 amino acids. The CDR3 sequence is CASSFRREYETQYF. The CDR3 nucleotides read TGTGCCAGCAGCTTCCGCAGGGAATATGAGACCCAGTACTTC. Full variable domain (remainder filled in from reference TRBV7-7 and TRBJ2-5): GAGVSQSPRYKVTKRGQDVTLRCDPISSHATLYWYQQALGQGPEFLTYFNYEAQPDKSGLPSDRFSAERPEGSISTLTIQRTEQRDSAMYRCASSFRREYETQYFGPGTRLLVL.

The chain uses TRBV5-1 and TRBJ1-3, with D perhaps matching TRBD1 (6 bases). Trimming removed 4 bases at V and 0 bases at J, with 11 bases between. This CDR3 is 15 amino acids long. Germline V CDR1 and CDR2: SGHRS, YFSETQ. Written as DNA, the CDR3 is TGCGCCAGCAGCATTGAGGGACACTCTGGAAACACCATATATTTT. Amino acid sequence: CASSIEGHSGNTIYF. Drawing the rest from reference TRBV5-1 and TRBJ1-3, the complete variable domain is KAGVTQTPRYLIKTRGQQVTLSCSPISGHRSVSWYQQTPGQGLQFLFEYFSETQRNKGNFPGRFSGRQFSNSRSEMNVSTLELGDSALYLCASSIEGHSGNTIYFGEGSWLTVV.

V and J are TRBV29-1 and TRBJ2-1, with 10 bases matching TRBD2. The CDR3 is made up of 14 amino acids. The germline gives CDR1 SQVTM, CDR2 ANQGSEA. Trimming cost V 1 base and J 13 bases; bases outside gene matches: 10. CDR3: CSVEAVGSGRAQFF. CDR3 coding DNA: TGCAGCGTTGAAGCCGTGGGGAGCGGGAGGGCCCAGTTCTTC.

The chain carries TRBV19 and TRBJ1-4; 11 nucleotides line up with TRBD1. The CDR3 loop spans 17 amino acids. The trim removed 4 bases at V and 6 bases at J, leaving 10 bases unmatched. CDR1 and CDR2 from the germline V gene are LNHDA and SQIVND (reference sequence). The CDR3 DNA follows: TGTGCCAGTAGTACGTGGACAGGGGGCGTTGAAGATGAAAAACTGTTTTTT. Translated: CASSTWTGGVEDEKLFF.

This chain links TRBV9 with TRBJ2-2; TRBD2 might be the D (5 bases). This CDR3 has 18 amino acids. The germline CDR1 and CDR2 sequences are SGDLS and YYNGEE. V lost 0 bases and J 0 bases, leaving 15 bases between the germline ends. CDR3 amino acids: CASSVDLGEFANTGELFF. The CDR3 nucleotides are TGTGCCAGCAGCGTAGATCTTGGGGAGTTCGCGAACACCGGGGAGCTGTTTTTT. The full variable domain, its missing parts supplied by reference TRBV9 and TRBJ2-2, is DSGVTQTPKHLITATGQRVTLRCSPRSGDLSVYWYQQSLDQGLQFLIQYYNGEERAKGNILERFSAQQFPDLHSELNLSSLELGDSALYFCASSVDLGEFANTGELFFGEGSRLTVL.

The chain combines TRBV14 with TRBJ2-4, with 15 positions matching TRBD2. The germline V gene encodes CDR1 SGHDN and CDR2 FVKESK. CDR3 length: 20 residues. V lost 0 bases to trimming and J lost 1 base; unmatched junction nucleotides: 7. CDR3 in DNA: TGTGCCAGCAGCCAAGATCTTGGCGGGACTAGCGGGAGGGCCAAAAACATTCAGTACTTC. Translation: CASSQDLGGTSGRAKNIQYF.

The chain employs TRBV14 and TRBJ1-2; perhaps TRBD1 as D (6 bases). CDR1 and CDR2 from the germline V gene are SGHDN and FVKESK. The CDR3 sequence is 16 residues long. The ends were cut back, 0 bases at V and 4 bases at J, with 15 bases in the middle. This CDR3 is CASSQDGTGKGYGYTF. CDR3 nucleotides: TGTGCCAGCAGCCAAGATGGTACAGGGAAGGGCTATGGCTACACCTTC.